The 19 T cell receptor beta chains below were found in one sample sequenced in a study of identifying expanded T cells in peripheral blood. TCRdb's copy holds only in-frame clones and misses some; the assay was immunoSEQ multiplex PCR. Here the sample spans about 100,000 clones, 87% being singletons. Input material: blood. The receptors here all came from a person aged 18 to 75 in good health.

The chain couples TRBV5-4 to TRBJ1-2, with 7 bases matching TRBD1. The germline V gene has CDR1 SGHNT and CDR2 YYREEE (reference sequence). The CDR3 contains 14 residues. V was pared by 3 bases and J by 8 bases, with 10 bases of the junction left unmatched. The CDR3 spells CASSWDQTGRGYTF. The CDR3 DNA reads TGTGCCAGCAGCTGGGATCAGACAGGGCGGGGCTACACCTTC.

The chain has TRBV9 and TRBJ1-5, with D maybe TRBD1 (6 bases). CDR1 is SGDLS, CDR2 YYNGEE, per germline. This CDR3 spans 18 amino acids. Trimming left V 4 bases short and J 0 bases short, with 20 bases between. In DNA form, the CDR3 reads TGTGCCAGCAGCCCGCAAGGCGGACAGATGAATAGCAATCAGCCCCAGCATTTT. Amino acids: CASSPQGGQMNSNQPQHF.

This CDR3 is CASTSGGMNTEAFF. In DNA form, the CDR3 reads TGTGCCAGCACCTCAGGGGGGATGAACACTGAAGCTTTCTTT. The chain employs TRBV27 and TRBJ1-1, with 7 bases lining up with TRBD1. The length of the CDR3 is 14 residues. The ends lost 7 bases at V and 0 bases at J; junction bases unmatched: 5. The germline V gene has CDR1 MNHEY and CDR2 SMNVEV (reference sequence).

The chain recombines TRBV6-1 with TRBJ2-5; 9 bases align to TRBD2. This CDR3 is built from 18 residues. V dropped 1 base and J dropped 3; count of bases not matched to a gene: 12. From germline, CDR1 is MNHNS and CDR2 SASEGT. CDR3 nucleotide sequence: TGTGCCAGCAGTGAAGTACTATACCATAGACTAGCGGAAGAGACCCAGTACTTC. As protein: CASSEVLYHRLAEETQYF.

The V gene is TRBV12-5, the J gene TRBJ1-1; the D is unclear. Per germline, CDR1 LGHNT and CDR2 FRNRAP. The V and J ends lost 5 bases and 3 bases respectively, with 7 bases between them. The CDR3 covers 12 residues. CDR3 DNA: TGTGCTAGTGGTAATCGATACACTGAAGCTTTCTTT. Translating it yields CASGNRYTEAFF.

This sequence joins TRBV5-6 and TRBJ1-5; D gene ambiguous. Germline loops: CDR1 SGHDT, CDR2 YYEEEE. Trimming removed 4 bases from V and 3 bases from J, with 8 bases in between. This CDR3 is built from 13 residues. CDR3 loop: CASSVGANQPQHF. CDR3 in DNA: TGTGCCAGCAGCGTGGGTGCCAATCAGCCCCAGCATTTT.

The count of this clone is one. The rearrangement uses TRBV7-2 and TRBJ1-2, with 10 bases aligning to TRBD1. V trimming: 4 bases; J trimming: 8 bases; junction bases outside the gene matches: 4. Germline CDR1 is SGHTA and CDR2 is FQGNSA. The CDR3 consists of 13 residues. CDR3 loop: CASSSGQGGGYTF. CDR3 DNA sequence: TGTGCCAGCAGCTCCGGACAGGGGGGCGGCTACACCTTC.

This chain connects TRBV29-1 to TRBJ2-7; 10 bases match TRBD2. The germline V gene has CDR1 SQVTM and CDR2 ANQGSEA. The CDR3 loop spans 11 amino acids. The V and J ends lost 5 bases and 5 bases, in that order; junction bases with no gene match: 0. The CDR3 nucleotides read TGCAGCGTTACTAGCGGGGACGAGCAGTACTTC. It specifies CSVTSGDEQYF.

CDR3 sequence (DNA): TGTGCCAGCTCACCACCGAGGACAGGGGGGTCAGATACGCAGTATTTT. As protein: CASSPPRTGGSDTQYF. J is TRBJ2-3 and V is TRBV18; 10 nucleotides line up with TRBD1. The CDR3 is made up of 16 amino acids. Germline V CDR1 and CDR2: KGHSH, LQKENI. V shed 0 bases, J shed 4 bases, and the junction held 4 bases outside the gene matches.

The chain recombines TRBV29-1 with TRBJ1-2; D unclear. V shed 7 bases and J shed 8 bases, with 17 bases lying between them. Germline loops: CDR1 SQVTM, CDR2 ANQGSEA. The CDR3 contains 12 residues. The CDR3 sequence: CSADPVGVGYTF. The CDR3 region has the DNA TGCAGCGCGGACCCCGTCGGCGTGGGCTACACCTTC.

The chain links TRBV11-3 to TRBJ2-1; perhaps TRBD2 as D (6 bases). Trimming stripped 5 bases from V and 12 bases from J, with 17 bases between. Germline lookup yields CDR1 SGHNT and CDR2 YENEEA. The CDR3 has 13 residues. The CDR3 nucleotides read TGTGCCAGCAGCCATTCTCCGGGGGTCGGGCAGTTCTTC. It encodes CASSHSPGVGQFF.

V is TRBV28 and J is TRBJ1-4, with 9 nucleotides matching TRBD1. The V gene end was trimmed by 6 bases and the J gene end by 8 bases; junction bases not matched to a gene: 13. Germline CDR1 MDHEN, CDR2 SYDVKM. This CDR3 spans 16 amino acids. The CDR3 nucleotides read TGTGCCAGCAGCCTGATACCACAGGGGGCGATAGAAAAACTGTTTTTT. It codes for CASSLIPQGAIEKLFF.

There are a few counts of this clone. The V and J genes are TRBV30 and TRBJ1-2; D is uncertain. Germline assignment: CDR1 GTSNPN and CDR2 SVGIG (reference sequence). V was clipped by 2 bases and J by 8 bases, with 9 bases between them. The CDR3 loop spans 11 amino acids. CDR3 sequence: CAWSRAGGYTF. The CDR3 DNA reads TGTGCCTGGAGTAGGGCGGGGGGCTACACCTTC.

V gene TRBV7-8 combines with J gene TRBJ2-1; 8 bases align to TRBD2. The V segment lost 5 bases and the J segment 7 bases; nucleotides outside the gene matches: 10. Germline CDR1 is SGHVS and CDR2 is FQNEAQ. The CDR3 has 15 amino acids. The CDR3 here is CASSHEAGVENEQFF. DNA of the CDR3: TGTGCCAGCAGCCACGAAGCGGGGGTGGAGAATGAGCAGTTCTTC.

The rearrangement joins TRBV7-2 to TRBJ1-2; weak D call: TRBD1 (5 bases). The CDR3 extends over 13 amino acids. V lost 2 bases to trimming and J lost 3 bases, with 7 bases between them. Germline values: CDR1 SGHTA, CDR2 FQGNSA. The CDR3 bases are TGTGCCAGCAGCTTACCGGGGGACTATGGCTACACCTTC. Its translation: CASSLPGDYGYTF.

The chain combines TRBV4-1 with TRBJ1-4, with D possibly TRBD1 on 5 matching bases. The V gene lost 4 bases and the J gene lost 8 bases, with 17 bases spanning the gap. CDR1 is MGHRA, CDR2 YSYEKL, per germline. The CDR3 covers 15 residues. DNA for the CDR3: TGCGCCAGCAGCCTGCAGGGTTTGTTCGCGGAAAAACTGTTTTTT. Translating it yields CASSLQGLFAEKLFF.

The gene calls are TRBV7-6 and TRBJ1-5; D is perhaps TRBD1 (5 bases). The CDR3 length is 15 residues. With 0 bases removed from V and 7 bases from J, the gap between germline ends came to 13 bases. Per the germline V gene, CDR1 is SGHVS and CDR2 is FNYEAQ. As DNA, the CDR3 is TGTGCCAGCAGCTTAGCCGCAGGGATGGGCCAGCCCCAGCATTTT. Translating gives CASSLAAGMGQPQHF.

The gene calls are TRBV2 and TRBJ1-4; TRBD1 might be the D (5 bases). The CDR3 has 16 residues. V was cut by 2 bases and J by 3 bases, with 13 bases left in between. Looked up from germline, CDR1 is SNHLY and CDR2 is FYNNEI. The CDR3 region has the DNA TGTGCCAGCAGTGAAACCCGGCCAGGGTCTAATGAAAAACTGTTTTTT. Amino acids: CASSETRPGSNEKLFF.

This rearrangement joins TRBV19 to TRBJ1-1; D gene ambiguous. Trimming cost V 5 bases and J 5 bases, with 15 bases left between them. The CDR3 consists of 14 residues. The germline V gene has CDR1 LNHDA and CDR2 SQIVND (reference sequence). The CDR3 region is CASSRPGRATEAFF. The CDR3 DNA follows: TGTGCCAGTAGTCGTCCTGGTAGGGCAACTGAAGCTTTCTTT.